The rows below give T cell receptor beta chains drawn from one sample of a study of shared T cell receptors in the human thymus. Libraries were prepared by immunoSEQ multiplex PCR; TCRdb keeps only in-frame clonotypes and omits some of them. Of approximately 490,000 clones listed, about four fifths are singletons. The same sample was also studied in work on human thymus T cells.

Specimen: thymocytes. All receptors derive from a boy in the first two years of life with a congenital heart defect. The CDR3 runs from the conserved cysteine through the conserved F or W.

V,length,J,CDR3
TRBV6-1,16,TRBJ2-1,CASSEGNRSSYNEQFF
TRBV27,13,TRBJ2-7,CASSGLAGYEQYF
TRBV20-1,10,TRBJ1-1,CSARVSEAFF
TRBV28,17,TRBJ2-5,CASSLYPTGERAETQYF
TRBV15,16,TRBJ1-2,CATSSHAEGLGYGYTF
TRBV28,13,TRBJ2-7,CASGDRATYEQYF
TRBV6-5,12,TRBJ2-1,CASRKTYNEQFF
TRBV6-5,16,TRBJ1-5,CASSYSRNRENQPQHF
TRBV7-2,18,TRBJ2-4,CASSFIAGEGVAKNIQYF
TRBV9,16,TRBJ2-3,CASSVAQLAGTDTQYF
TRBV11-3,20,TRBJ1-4,CASSLGPGQGMEAANEKLFF
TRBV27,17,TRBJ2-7,CASSSDGTSGSSYEQYF
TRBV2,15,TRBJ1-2,CASSGTRSSNYGYTF
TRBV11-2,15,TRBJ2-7,CASSTQDLTFYEQYF
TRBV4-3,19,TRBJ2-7,CASSQDPANPTYGAYEQYF
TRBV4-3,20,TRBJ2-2,CASSQGRVRIAGMNTGELFF
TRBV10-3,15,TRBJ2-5,CAISSGTSAQETQYF
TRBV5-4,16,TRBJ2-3,CASSEPPSGRTDTQYF
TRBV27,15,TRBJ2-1,CASHSPREVYNEQFF
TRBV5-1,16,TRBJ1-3,CASSYDTGTGGNTIYF
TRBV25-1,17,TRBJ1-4,CASTQTGGEATNEKLFF
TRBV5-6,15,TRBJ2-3,CASSCQDRGTDTQYF
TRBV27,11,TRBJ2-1,CASIQRDEQFF
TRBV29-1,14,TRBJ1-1,CSVRGVPGLTEAFF
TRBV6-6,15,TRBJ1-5,CASSRRRGCNQPQHF
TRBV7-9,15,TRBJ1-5,CASIGDRQGNQPQHF
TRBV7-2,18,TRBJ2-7,CASSLGGVGSGASYEQYF
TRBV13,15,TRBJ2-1,CASSLVTPRANEQFF
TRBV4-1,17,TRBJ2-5,CASSQEGASGREETQYF
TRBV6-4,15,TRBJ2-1,CASRNEGCSYNEQFF
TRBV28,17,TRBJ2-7,CASSFRPGGPGVDEQYF
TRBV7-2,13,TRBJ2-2,CASSYGGTGELFF
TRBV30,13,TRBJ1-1,CAWVQRANTEAFF